This T cell receptor (beta chain) was profiled in a study of shared clonotypes between healthy human individuals. Across the whole study: Donors had three CD4 naive, three CD4 memory, two CD8 naive and one CD8 memory plate apiece. Findings of the study overall: Compared with clonotypes that all four donors shared, non-shared clonotypes had lower generation probabilities. Incomplete sequencing of sorted subsets was indicated by rarefaction despite large depth. Richness estimates generally favored naive over memory subsets.

Of note for this clone: Its antigen remains unidentified. An end of the junction differs from the germline gene, which may be a read error.

Repertoires were generated with immunoSEQ multiplex PCR, while TCRdb's copy carries only in-frame clones and drops some. Found here are some 580,000 clones, 95% to 98% of them singletons; the top ten hold 0.3%. Positively selected for CCR7, the CD45RO-negative cells used as naive CD8 cells excluded terminally differentiated effector memory CD45RA+ cells. The clonotype comes from a young man in good health. The sequenced sample was naive CD8+ T cells sorted from blood.

Written as DNA, the CDR3 is TGTGCTAGCAGCTCTAGTCCATCGAGCACAGATACGCAGTATTTT. Translation gives CASSSSPSSTDTQYF. The chain recombines TRBV7-7 with TRBJ2-3, with D unclear. This CDR3 is built from 15 residues. Looked up from germline, CDR1 is SSHAT and CDR2 is FNYEAQ (reference sequence).